These 30 T cell receptor beta chains originate from one sample sequenced in a study of T cell responses to AZD1222 COVID-19 vaccine. Assay: immunoSEQ multiplex PCR; the TCRdb copy retains only in-frame clones and omits some. Of around 140,000 clones detected, about nine tenths appear once; the ten largest clones hold around 1.7%. Sequenced material: peripheral blood, taken on day 0 of AZD1222 vaccination. These receptors were obtained from an adult in good health.

This chain joins TRBV7-2 and TRBJ2-7, with 7 nucleotides matching TRBD2. This CDR3 region has 17 residues. V dropped 2 bases and J dropped 0; count of bases not matched to a gene: 10. CDR1 SGHTA and CDR2 FQGNSA come from the germline V gene. The CDR3: CASSLREAGRPSYEQYF. Here the CDR3 DNA reads TGTGCCAGCAGCTTACGAGAAGCGGGACGCCCCTCCTACGAGCAGTACTTC.

This sequence joins TRBV10-2 and TRBJ1-6; D gene ambiguous. The CDR3 loop spans 16 amino acids. CDR1 and CDR2 (germline): WSHSY, SAAADI. Trimming stripped 2 bases from V and 3 bases from J, with 11 bases between. The CDR3 nucleotides are TGCGCCAGCAGTGAGGGGCAGCTAGACTATAATTCACCCCTCCACTTT. As protein: CASSEGQLDYNSPLHF.

The chain has TRBV2 and TRBJ2-3; 10 bases match TRBD2. CDR1 and CDR2 (germline): SNHLY, FYNNEI. V lost 2 bases and J lost 6; bases outside the gene matches: 8. The CDR3 sequence is 16 residues long. The CDR3 sequence is CASSEKRGGLWDTQYF. The CDR3 DNA sequence: TGTGCCAGCAGTGAAAAGCGGGGGGGTTTATGGGATACGCAGTATTTT.

This rearrangement joins TRBV10-3 to TRBJ2-2; weak D call: TRBD2 (5 bases). V shed 5 bases and J shed 3 bases, with 13 bases lying between them. The V gene's germline CDR1 is ENHRY and CDR2 SYGVKD. This CDR3 is built from 15 residues. The CDR3 sequence is CAISLRLLDTGELFF. CDR3 sequence (DNA): TGTGCCATCAGTCTCCGTCTACTAGACACCGGGGAGCTGTTTTTT.

V is TRBV28 and J is TRBJ1-5, with TRBD1 matching over 8 bases. This CDR3 spans 16 amino acids. Germline trimming cut 3 bases from V and 4 bases from J; bases unmatched to any gene: 8. The germline CDR1 and CDR2 sequences are MDHEN and SYDVKM. This CDR3 reads CASSFLRGRGNQPQHF. The CDR3 DNA sequence: TGTGCCAGCAGTTTTCTCAGGGGGCGCGGGAATCAGCCCCAGCATTTT.

A remark on this clone: One end of the junction fails to match germline, which may point to a read error. The gene calls are TRBV10-3 and TRBJ2-7, with D possibly being TRBD1 (7 bases). Per germline, CDR1 ENHRY and CDR2 SYGVKD. The CDR3 covers 13 residues. CDR3 in amino acids: CAIRDRLGNEQYF. The DNA of the CDR3 is TGTGCTATCAGGGACAGACTAGGTAACGAGCAGTACTTC.

The rearrangement links TRBV5-1 to TRBJ2-2, with 7 positions matching TRBD1. Losses at the gene ends were 4 bases for V and 5 bases for J; bases not matched to a gene: 8. The CDR3 loop spans 15 amino acids. Germline values: CDR1 SGHRS, CDR2 YFSETQ. The CDR3 DNA sequence: TGCGCCAGCAGCGTGGGGCCAGGGGGTACCGGGGAGCTGTTTTTT. Residues: CASSVGPGGTGELFF.

J is TRBJ2-5 and V is TRBV28; 12 positions match TRBD2. CDR3 length: 15 amino acids. V trimming: 4 bases; J trimming: 5 bases; junction bases outside the gene matches: 5. Germline V lookup: CDR1 MDHEN, CDR2 SYDVKM. CDR3 sequence (DNA): TGTGCCAGCAGTTGGCTAGCGGGAGGGTTCGAGACCCAGTACTTC. It encodes CASSWLAGGFETQYF.

V and J are TRBV11-2 and TRBJ2-7; 11 positions match TRBD1. The germline V gene has CDR1 SGHAT and CDR2 FQNNGV. CDR3 size: 14 residues. V lost 7 bases, J lost 6 bases, and 8 bases stayed unmatched. DNA for the CDR3: TGTGCCAGCAAGTACCGGGACAGGGGGTTCGAGCAGTACTTC. Residues: CASKYRDRGFEQYF. Supplemented by reference TRBV11-2 and TRBJ2-7, the full variable domain reads EAGVAQSPRYKIIEKRQSVAFWCNPISGHATLYWYQQILGQGPKLLIQFQNNGVVDDSQLPKDRFSAERLKGVDSTLKIQPAKLEDSAVYLCASKYRDRGFEQYFGPGTRLTVT.

About this clone itself: Germline and junction disagree at one end, which may indicate a read error. The chain couples TRBV19 to TRBJ1-1; 8 bases match TRBD1. This CDR3 contains 14 residues. Germline V lookup: CDR1 LNHDA, CDR2 SQIVND (reference sequence). CDR3 DNA sequence: TGTGCCAGTAGTTCTACAGGGGGGAGGTTTGAAACTTTCTTT. Translation gives CASSSTGGRFETFF.

The chain carries TRBV28 and TRBJ1-3; 8 bases agree with TRBD1. This CDR3 has 13 residues. Trimming removed 6 bases from V and 6 bases from J; junction bases left unmatched: 4. Germline V lookup: CDR1 MDHEN, CDR2 SYDVKM. CDR3 nucleotide sequence: TGTGCCAGCAGAGTACAGGGGGAAAACACCATATATTTT. Protein: CASRVQGENTIYF.

The chain uses TRBV4-1 and TRBJ2-7, with TRBD1 matching 9 bases. Germline values: CDR1 MGHRA, CDR2 YSYEKL. CDR3 size: 13 residues. V dropped 4 bases and J dropped 3; count of bases not matched to a gene: 1. The CDR3 protein is CASSRDRDYEQYF. The CDR3 nucleotides are TGCGCCAGCAGCCGGGACAGGGACTACGAGCAGTACTTC.

The chain recombines TRBV7-8 with TRBJ2-3; D possibly corresponds to TRBD2 (6 bases). Trimming shortened V by 1 base and J by 2 bases, and 13 bases separated the two germline ends. The length of the CDR3 is 16 residues. Germline CDR1 is SGHVS and CDR2 is FQNEAQ. CDR3 DNA: TGTGCCAGCAGCTTAGTAGGAGGGAGTTCCACAGATACGCAGTATTTT. Translated, it gives CASSLVGGSSTDTQYF.

The chain links TRBV6-5 to TRBJ2-7; 7 bases align to TRBD1. The CDR3 has 15 residues. The V gene's germline CDR1 is MNHEY and CDR2 SVGAGI. With 5 bases clipped from V and 6 bases from J, the junction kept 13 bases outside the gene matches. The CDR3 DNA reads as TGTGCCAGCAGTAAGGGGACAGTCTACCGGGTCGAGCAGTACTTC. Protein product: CASSKGTVYRVEQYF.

The rearrangement uses TRBV11-2 and TRBJ1-2; the match to TRBD1 covers 9 bases. The germline gives CDR1 SGHAT, CDR2 FQNNGV. There are 14 residues in the CDR3. V was clipped by 5 bases and J by 4 bases; unmatched bases: 5. CDR3 residues: CASSPRDRAYGYTF. The CDR3 DNA sequence: TGTGCCAGCAGCCCCCGGGACAGGGCCTATGGCTACACCTTC.

The chain has TRBV29-1 and TRBJ2-1; D may be TRBD2 (6 bases). CDR1 and CDR2 from the germline V gene are SQVTM and ANQGSEA. The V end lost 4 bases, the J end lost 2 bases, and 12 bases lay between the germline ends. This CDR3 spans 14 amino acids. The DNA for the CDR3 is TGCAGCGTTGTCCTTAGCGGAACCTACAATGAGCAGTTCTTC. Its protein is CSVVLSGTYNEQFF.

The CDR3 sequence is CASSLPDRDMNTEAFF. CDR3 nucleotides: TGTGCCAGCAGCTTGCCAGACAGGGACATGAACACTGAAGCTTTCTTT. The chain links TRBV5-4 to TRBJ1-1, with TRBD1 matching 7 bases. In germline, CDR1 is SGHNT, CDR2 YYREEE (reference sequence). V trimming: 1 base; J trimming: 0 bases; junction bases outside the gene matches: 6. The CDR3 totals 16 residues.

The V and J genes are TRBV5-1 and TRBJ1-2; 10 nucleotides align to TRBD1. Looked up from germline, CDR1 is SGHRS and CDR2 is YFSETQ. The CDR3 loop spans 14 amino acids. The junction had 3 bases not matched to a gene; V was cut back by 3 bases and J by 4 bases. DNA of the CDR3: TGCGCCAGCAGCTGGACAGGGGGTGGCTATGGCTACACCTTC. Protein: CASSWTGGGYGYTF.

The chain combines TRBV5-1 with TRBJ2-5; D perhaps matches TRBD1 (5 bases). There are 14 residues in the CDR3. The V gene's germline CDR1 is SGHRS and CDR2 YFSETQ. Trimming left V 6 bases short and J 1 base short, with 13 bases between. In nucleotides, the CDR3 is TGCGCCAGCACCCAGGGTCGGGCCCAAGAGACCCAGTACTTC. Protein product: CASTQGRAQETQYF. Drawing the rest from reference TRBV5-1 and TRBJ2-5, the complete variable domain is KAGVTQTPRYLIKTRGQQVTLSCSPISGHRSVSWYQQTPGQGLQFLFEYFSETQRNKGNFPGRFSGRQFSNSRSEMNVSTLELGDSALYLCASTQGRAQETQYFGPGTRLLVL.

The chain carries TRBV3-1 (or the pseudogene TRBV3-2) and TRBJ2-7; 9 positions match TRBD1. J gave up 7 bases and V 4 bases, and 8 bases lay outside the gene matches. This CDR3 has 14 amino acids. The germline V gene encodes CDR1 LGHDT and CDR2 YNNKEL (reference sequence). In DNA, the CDR3 is TGTGCCAGCAGCCCCGGACAGGGGATAGAAGAGCAGTACTTC. This codes for CASSPGQGIEEQYF.

V usage is TRBV19 and J usage is TRBJ1-5, with 7 positions matching TRBD1. V lost 5 bases to trimming and J lost 5 bases; unmatched junction nucleotides: 3. The CDR3 totals 13 residues. Germline V lookup: CDR1 LNHDA, CDR2 SQIVND (reference sequence). CDR3: CASSATGDQPQHF. CDR3 coding DNA: TGTGCCAGTAGTGCTACAGGGGATCAGCCCCAGCATTTT.

The chain joins TRBV2 to TRBJ2-1; D not certain. The CDR3 is made up of 14 amino acids. Per germline, CDR1 SNHLY and CDR2 FYNNEI. Trimming shortened V by 8 bases and J by 8 bases, and 19 bases separated the two germline ends. This chain's CDR3 is CASGELRGPHEQFF. The CDR3, as DNA: TGTGCCAGCGGAGAGCTTAGAGGCCCCCATGAGCAGTTCTTC.

The chain couples TRBV9 to TRBJ1-3, with no clear D. This CDR3 spans 13 amino acids. Trimming stripped 2 bases from V and 0 bases from J, with 3 bases between. Germline-derived CDR1 and CDR2 are SGDLS and YYNGEE. The CDR3 reads CASSVRSGNTIYF. As DNA, the CDR3 is TGTGCCAGCAGCGTCCGCTCTGGAAACACCATATATTTT.

The rearrangement links TRBV3-1 (or the pseudogene TRBV3-2) to TRBJ2-7; 11 positions agree with TRBD2. Germline trimming cut 3 bases from V and 4 bases from J; bases unmatched to any gene: 11. There are 17 residues in the CDR3. From germline, CDR1 is LGHDT and CDR2 YNNKEL (reference sequence). CDR3 residues: CASSQTFTSGSSYEQYF. DNA of the CDR3: TGTGCCAGCAGCCAGACGTTCACTAGCGGGAGTTCGTACGAGCAGTACTTC.

V usage is TRBV11-2 and J usage is TRBJ1-3, with D tentatively TRBD1 (5 bases). The CDR3 is 17 residues long. V was trimmed by 3 bases and J by 1 base, leaving 16 bases between them. Germline CDR1 and CDR2: SGHAT and FQNNGV. CDR3 in DNA: TGTGCCAGCAGCTTCGGGCAGTGGGGCAGTTCTGGAAACACCATATATTTT. Encoded protein: CASSFGQWGSSGNTIYF.

The V and J genes are TRBV18 and TRBJ2-7; 8 positions match TRBD2. Germline values: CDR1 KGHSH, CDR2 LQKENI. This CDR3 has 14 amino acids. Unmatched junction bases numbered 4, after V lost 3 bases and J lost 3 bases. The CDR3 DNA reads TGTGCCAGCTCACCCACTAGCGGTTTCTACGAGCAGTACTTC. Translated, it gives CASSPTSGFYEQYF. Together with reference TRBV18 and TRBJ2-7, the CDR3 gives the full variable domain: NAGVMQNPRHLVRRRGQEARLRCSPMKGHSHVYWYRQLPEEGLKFMVYLQKENIIDESGMPKERFSAEFPKEGPSILRIQQVVRGDSAAYFCASSPTSGFYEQYFGPGTRLTVT.

This chain connects TRBV2 to TRBJ1-5; TRBD1 aligns across 9 bases. Germline assignment: CDR1 SNHLY and CDR2 FYNNEI. Germline trimming cut 6 bases from V and 5 bases from J; bases unmatched to any gene: 14. This CDR3 is built from 17 residues. In DNA form, the CDR3 reads TGTGCCAGCAGCCAGGGACAGGGCCAGGTAAAGGATCAGCCCCAGCATTTT. It specifies CASSQGQGQVKDQPQHF.

This chain's CDR3 is CASSPTSGSAETQYF. The CDR3 DNA reads as TGTGCCAGCAGTCCTACTAGCGGGAGCGCAGAGACCCAGTACTTC. This chain links TRBV6-5 with TRBJ2-5; 11 bases map to TRBD2. Germline loops: CDR1 MNHEY, CDR2 SVGAGI. Germline trimming cut 5 bases from V and 4 bases from J; bases unmatched to any gene: 6. The CDR3 is 15 amino acids.

DNA for the CDR3: TGTGCCAGCAGCCTCGGGGGGACCCAGTACTTC. Protein product: CASSLGGTQYF. The chain has TRBV7-9 and TRBJ2-5; tentative D call: TRBD2 (6 bases). Germline CDR1 and CDR2: SEHNR and FQNEAQ (reference sequence). The V end lost 5 bases, the J end lost 7 bases, and 8 bases lay between the germline ends. The CDR3 contains 11 residues.

The V and J genes are TRBV5-4 and TRBJ2-3, with TRBD2 matching 11 bases. J lost 0 bases, V lost 4 bases, and 4 bases had no gene match. The V gene's germline CDR1 is SGHNT and CDR2 YYREEE (reference sequence). The CDR3 loop spans 16 amino acids. CDR3 in DNA: TGTGCCAGCAGCCCGCGACTAGCGGGGAGCACAGATACGCAGTATTTT. Protein sequence: CASSPRLAGSTDTQYF.